This passage covers 25 T cell receptor beta chains from one sample sequenced in a study of early T cells in non-severe SARS-CoV-2 infection. TCRdb re-called the 5' RACE reads through MiXCR, storing one row per CDR3 protein. The sample lists about 100,000 distinct CDR3 sequences; 12% were seen once. Material: whole blood. These receptors were taken from an adult who was a healthcare worker with PCR-confirmed SARS-CoV-2 infection or an uninfected control (not recorded which).

This clonotype occurred many times. This chain uses TRBV7-9 with TRBJ2-3; no firm D call. V was pared by 4 bases and J by 6 bases, with 14 bases between. From germline, CDR1 is SEHNR and CDR2 FQNEAQ (reference sequence). The CDR3 runs 14 residues. CDR3 amino acids: CASSYLVPQDTQYF. The CDR3 coding sequence is TGTGCCAGCAGCTATCTTGTCCCTCAGGATACGCAGTATTTT.

This sequence joins TRBV20-1 and TRBJ1-1; D is unresolved. V was cut by 0 bases and J by 1 base, with 6 bases left in between. Germline CDR1 and CDR2: DFQATT and SNEGSKA (reference sequence). The CDR3 loop spans 13 amino acids. The DNA for the CDR3 is TGCAGTGCTAGAGATCCAGAGAACACTGAAGCTTTCTTT. This encodes CSARDPENTEAFF.

This clonotype was observed a handful of times. J is TRBJ2-7 and V is TRBV25-1, with no clear D. Trimming stripped 3 bases from V and 7 bases from J, with 13 bases between. This CDR3 has 13 residues. CDR1 and CDR2 (germline): MGHDK, SYGVNS. The chain's CDR3 is CASSDIAPGEQYF. The DNA of the CDR3 is TGTGCCAGCAGTGATATTGCCCCCGGGGAGCAGTACTTC.

This clonotype was seen repeatedly, ten times or more. DNA of the CDR3: TGTGCCAGCAGCTTAGCGGGGGCCTATACAGATACGCAGTATTTT. This codes for CASSLAGAYTDTQYF. The chain links TRBV7-6 to TRBJ2-3; tentatively, D is TRBD1 (6 bases). Germline loops: CDR1 SGHVS, CDR2 FNYEAQ. V was cut by 0 bases and J by 3 bases, with 10 bases left in between. The CDR3 sequence is 15 residues long.

This clonotype occurred a few times. This chain uses TRBV29-1 with TRBJ2-7; 9 nucleotides match TRBD2. This CDR3 has 14 residues. The germline gives CDR1 SQVTM, CDR2 ANQGSEA. After removal of 4 bases from V and 5 bases from J, the junction contained 9 bases not matched to a gene. CDR3 in amino acids: CSVGSAGGPHEQYF. The CDR3 nucleotides are TGCAGCGTTGGTAGCGCGGGAGGGCCTCACGAGCAGTACTTC.

J is TRBJ2-7 and V is TRBV28; 8 nucleotides match TRBD2. This CDR3 contains 14 residues. Trimming removed 6 bases from V and 3 bases from J; junction bases left unmatched: 7. Germline CDR1 and CDR2: MDHEN and SYDVKM. The CDR3 region is CASSRGGGGYEQYF. The DNA of the CDR3 is TGTGCCAGCAGCCGGGGGGGCGGCGGCTACGAGCAGTACTTC. The variable domain in full, completed from reference TRBV28 and TRBJ2-7, reads DVKVTQSSRYLVKRTGEKVFLECVQDMDHENMFWYRQDPGLGLRLIYFSYDVKMKEKGDIPEGYSVSREKKERFSLILESASTNQTSMYLCASSRGGGGYEQYFGPGTRLTVT.

This clonotype was detected many times. The rearrangement uses TRBV29-1 and TRBJ1-1, with D uncertain. Trimming stripped 6 bases from V and 5 bases from J, with 13 bases between. The CDR3 is 12 residues long. Germline V CDR1 and CDR2: SQVTM, ANQGSEA. The CDR3 DNA reads TGCAGCGTCGGAGCCTCGGGGACTGAAGCTTTCTTT. It codes for CSVGASGTEAFF. Together with reference TRBV29-1 and TRBJ1-1, the CDR3 gives the full variable domain: SAVISQKPSRDICQRGTSLTIQCQVDSQVTMMFWYRQQPGQSLTLIATANQGSEATYESGFVIDKFPISRPNLTFSTLTVSNMSPEDSSIYLCSVGASGTEAFFGQGTRLTVV.

The rearrangement uses TRBV4-2 and TRBJ2-7, with D perhaps TRBD2 (5 bases). V was trimmed by 3 bases and J by 6 bases, leaving 18 bases between them. The CDR3 length is 15 residues. The germline V gene has CDR1 LGHNA and CDR2 YNFKEQ. CDR3 sequence: CASSQDLSVRAEQYF. DNA of the CDR3: TGTGCCAGCAGCCAGGATCTTAGCGTACGGGCCGAGCAGTACTTC.

The sample holds many counts of this clonotype. The genes are TRBV7-6 and TRBJ2-3; no firm D call. V shed 4 bases and J shed 3 bases, with 5 bases lying between them. CDR1 SGHVS and CDR2 FNYEAQ come from the germline V gene. CDR3 length equals 12 residues. The CDR3: CASSSATDTQYF. CDR3 bases: TGTGCCAGCAGCTCAGCGACAGATACGCAGTATTTT. The complete variable domain, with remaining parts taken from reference TRBV7-6 and TRBJ2-3, reads GAGVSQSPRYKVTKRGQDVALRCDPISGHVSLYWYRQALGQGPEFLTYFNYEAQQDKSGLPNDRFSAERPEGSISTLTIQRTEQRDSAMYRCASSSATDTQYFGPGTRLTVL.

The chain is built from TRBV10-3 and TRBJ2-1; TRBD2 agrees at 8 bases. CDR1 is ENHRY and CDR2 is SYGVKD in the germline V gene. V lost 4 bases to trimming and J lost 8 bases; unmatched junction nucleotides: 7. The CDR3 consists of 14 residues. CDR3 bases: TGTGCCATCAGTGCCAGCGGGAGTAAATATGAGCAGTTCTTC. It is translated as CAISASGSKYEQFF.

The chain employs TRBV29-1 and TRBJ2-3, with D possibly TRBD2 on 6 matching bases. Deletions cut 6 bases from V and 6 bases from J, with 13 bases between. Per the germline V gene, CDR1 is SQVTM and CDR2 is ANQGSEA. CDR3 length: 12 residues. CDR3 protein: CSVDTSIDTQYF. The DNA for the CDR3 is TGCAGCGTGGATACTAGCATCGATACGCAGTATTTT.

This sequence joins TRBV27 and TRBJ1-2, with D possibly matching TRBD1 (5 bases). Trimming left V 6 bases short and J 4 bases short, with 30 bases between. CDR3 size: 19 residues. Germline CDR1 MNHEY, CDR2 SMNVEV (reference sequence). This CDR3 is CASSLAGPTDDRVVYGYTF. The CDR3, as DNA: TGTGCCAGCAGCCTTGCAGGGCCGACCGATGACAGAGTAGTCTATGGCTACACCTTC.

The CDR3 DNA is TGTGCCAGCAGCTTGTGGCGAGAACTGAGCACAGATACGCAGTATTTT. The encoded protein is CASSLWRELSTDTQYF. The chain uses TRBV7-9 and TRBJ2-3, with D unresolved. CDR1 SEHNR and CDR2 FQNEAQ come from the germline V gene (reference sequence). V was clipped by 3 bases and J by 0 bases, with 13 bases between them. The CDR3 has 16 amino acids.

There are a few counts of this clonotype. CDR3 residues: CASSLRPGGLKNSPLHF. The CDR3 DNA sequence: TGTGCCAGCAGCTTAAGGCCCGGGGGTCTCAAGAATTCACCCCTCCACTTT. The chain combines TRBV7-9 with TRBJ1-6; TRBD1 might be the D (5 bases). Trimming pared 2 bases from V and 7 bases from J, leaving 18 bases between. Germline V gene lookup returns CDR1 SEHNR and CDR2 FQNEAQ (reference sequence). This CDR3 spans 17 amino acids.

This sequence joins TRBV7-6 and TRBJ1-3; D gene uncertain. Trimming shortened V by 1 base and J by 6 bases, and 10 bases separated the two germline ends. Germline V gives CDR1 SGHVS, CDR2 FNYEAQ. The CDR3 is 14 amino acids. The CDR3 nucleotides read TGTGCCAGCAGCTTAGGCCCTACCCCAAACACCATATATTTT. This sequence encodes CASSLGPTPNTIYF.

This sequence joins TRBV20-1 and TRBJ2-7; D ambiguous. Germline CDR1 and CDR2: DFQATT and SNEGSKA (reference sequence). Trimming took 6 bases from V and 3 from J, leaving 15 bases between them. The CDR3 consists of 13 residues. The CDR3 DNA follows: TGCAGTGCCAGACCTCTTGGGCTCTACGAGCAGTACTTC. This sequence encodes CSARPLGLYEQYF.

This clonotype showed up many times. The chain combines TRBV30 with TRBJ1-1, with D unclear. The CDR3 has 12 amino acids. V gave up 2 bases and J gave up 1 base, with 5 bases separating them. The germline CDR1 and CDR2 sequences are GTSNPN and SVGIG (reference sequence). CDR3 loop: CAWSQKNTEAFF. CDR3 coding DNA: TGTGCCTGGAGTCAGAAGAACACTGAAGCTTTCTTT.

This clonotype showed up just a few times. The V and J genes are TRBV4-1 and TRBJ1-1, with a tentative D call TRBD1 (6 bases). Germline CDR1 is MGHRA and CDR2 is YSYEKL. CDR3 length: 15 amino acids. Trimming removed 4 bases at V and 1 base at J, with 13 bases between. CDR3 coding DNA: TGCGCCAGCAGCCCCACCGGGACACCGAACACTGAAGCTTTCTTT. It yields the protein CASSPTGTPNTEAFF.

The chain has TRBV27 and TRBJ1-1; no firm D call. There are 12 residues in the CDR3. CDR1 and CDR2 from the germline V gene are MNHEY and SMNVEV (reference sequence). Trimming took off 8 bases at V and 5 bases at J, with 12 bases between the two ends. The CDR3 sequence: CASGGWGTEAFF. The CDR3 region has the DNA TGTGCCAGCGGAGGGTGGGGAACTGAAGCTTTCTTT.

This clonotype came up a few times. The chain's CDR3 is CASSGPNRVSKDTQYF. CDR3 nucleotides: TGTGCCAGCAGTGGCCCGAACAGGGTTTCGAAAGATACGCAGTATTTT. The chain is built from TRBV6-1 and TRBJ2-3, with D possibly being TRBD1 (6 bases). CDR1 MNHNS and CDR2 SASEGT come from the germline V gene. Trimming cost V 4 bases and J 5 bases, with 19 bases left between them. This CDR3 spans 16 amino acids.

This clonotype came up a few times. The chain carries TRBV30 and TRBJ1-4; the match to TRBD1 covers 7 bases. Unmatched junction bases numbered 9, after V lost 4 bases and J lost 7 bases. Germline loops: CDR1 GTSNPN, CDR2 SVGIG (reference sequence). This CDR3 is built from 14 residues. The CDR3 region is CAWTKGQRREKLFF. CDR3 coding DNA: TGTGCCTGGACTAAGGGACAGCGGCGTGAAAAACTGTTTTTT.

This clonotype came up many times. CDR3 sequence (DNA): TGTGCCAGCACGGAGGGGGCGAGCAATCAGCCCCAGCATTTT. Residues: CASTEGASNQPQHF. The chain employs TRBV6-1 and TRBJ1-5; TRBD1 agrees at 7 bases. This CDR3 has 14 amino acids. With V trimmed by 7 bases and J by 1 base, 4 bases remained unmatched. Germline V CDR1 and CDR2: MNHNS, SASEGT.

J is TRBJ1-1 and V is TRBV24-1; no clear D gene. Looked up from germline, CDR1 is KGHDR and CDR2 is SFDVKD. The CDR3 is 13 amino acids. The germline V and J ends were trimmed by 5 bases and 1 base, with 7 bases remaining between them. The CDR3 spells CATSGTANTEAFF. CDR3 DNA: TGTGCCACCAGTGGGACCGCGAACACTGAAGCTTTCTTT.

Many counts were recorded for this clonotype. V gene TRBV18 combines with J gene TRBJ2-1, with 13 nucleotides matching TRBD2. The germline V gene encodes CDR1 KGHSH and CDR2 LQKENI. The CDR3 is 15 residues long. Unmatched junction bases numbered 4, after V lost 2 bases and J lost 9 bases. The CDR3 sequence is CASSPGLAGVAEQFF. In DNA, the CDR3 is TGTGCCAGCTCACCAGGACTAGCGGGAGTTGCTGAGCAGTTCTTC.

This clonotype came up many times. The chain carries TRBV7-3 and TRBJ2-3, with D perhaps matching TRBD1 (5 bases). With 5 bases removed from V and 5 bases from J, the gap between germline ends came to 14 bases. This CDR3 spans 14 amino acids. Germline V gene sequence: CDR1 SGHTA, CDR2 FQGTGA. The CDR3, as DNA: TGTGCCAGCAGCCACGGTGGTCAGGGAGATACGCAGTATTTT. Amino acid sequence: CASSHGGQGDTQYF.